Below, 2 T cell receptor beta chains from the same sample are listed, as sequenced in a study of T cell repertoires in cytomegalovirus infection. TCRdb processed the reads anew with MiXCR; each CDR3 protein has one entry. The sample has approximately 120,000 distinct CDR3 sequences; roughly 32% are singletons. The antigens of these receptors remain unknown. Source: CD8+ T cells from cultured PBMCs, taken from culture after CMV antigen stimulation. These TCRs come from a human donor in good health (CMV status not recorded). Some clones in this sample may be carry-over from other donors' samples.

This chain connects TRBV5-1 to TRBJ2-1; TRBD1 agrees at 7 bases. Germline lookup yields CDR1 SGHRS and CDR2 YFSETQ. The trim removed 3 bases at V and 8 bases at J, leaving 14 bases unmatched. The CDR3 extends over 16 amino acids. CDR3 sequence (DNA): TGCGCCAGCAGCTCCCTCTACGACAGGGATAGGTATGAGCAGTTCTTC. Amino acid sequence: CASSSLYDRDRYEQFF.

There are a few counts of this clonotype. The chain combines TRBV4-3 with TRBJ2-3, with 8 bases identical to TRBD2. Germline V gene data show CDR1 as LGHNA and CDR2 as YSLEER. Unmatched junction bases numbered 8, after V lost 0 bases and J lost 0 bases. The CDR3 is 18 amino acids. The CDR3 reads CASSQDPAGGPSTDTQYF. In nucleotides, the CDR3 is TGCGCCAGCAGCCAAGACCCTGCGGGGGGTCCCAGCACAGATACGCAGTATTTT.